This TCR beta chain emerged from a study of regulatory T cells in long-lasting Graves disease. This sample's time point: newly diagnosed GD, antithyroid drugs for less than 3 months. RNA isolated from PBMCs was used to make the TCR library. The authors built TCR beta libraries using iRepertoire HTBI primers and Arm-PCR of CDR3 regions. MiXCR was run by TCRdb on the multiplex PCR reads, yielding one entry per CDR3 protein. The sample carries approximately 540,000 distinct CDR3 sequences, approximately 12% recorded once. Trimming shortened V by 3 bases and J by 2 bases, and 9 bases separated the two germline ends. CDR3 size: 14 residues. CDR1 is LNHDA and CDR2 is SQIVND in the germline V gene (reference sequence). This clonotype has ten or more counts. The sample was also reused in another study, on T cells in Graves' hyperthyroidism and ophthalmopathy.

Sample: peripheral blood mononuclear cells (PBMCs), taken at new diagnosis, from a patient treated with antithyroid drugs. The V and J genes are TRBV19 and TRBJ2-3, with D unclear. The receptor's source is a woman aged 25 to 39 with Graves disease. As DNA, the CDR3 is TGTGCCAGTAGTATGGGTAGATACACAGATACGCAGTATTTT. It translates to CASSMGRYTDTQYF. Full variable domain (outside the CDR3, taken from reference TRBV19 and TRBJ2-3): DGGITQSPKYLFRKEGQNVTLSCEQNLNHDAMYWYRQDPGQGLRLIYYSQIVNDFQKGDIAEGYSVSREKKESFPLTVTSAQKNPTAFYLCASSMGRYTDTQYFGPGTRLTVL.